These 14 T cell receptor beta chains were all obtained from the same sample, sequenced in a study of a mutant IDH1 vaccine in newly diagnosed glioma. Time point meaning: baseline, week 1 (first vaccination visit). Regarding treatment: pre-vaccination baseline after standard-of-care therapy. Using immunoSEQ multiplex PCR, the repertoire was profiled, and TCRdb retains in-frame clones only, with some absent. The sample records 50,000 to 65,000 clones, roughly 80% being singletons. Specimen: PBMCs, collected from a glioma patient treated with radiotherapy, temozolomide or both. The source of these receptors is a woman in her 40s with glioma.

The CDR3 nucleotides are TGTGCCAGCTCACCCGAGGACAGGGGAGGGACTGAAGCTTTCTTT. Amino acids: CASSPEDRGGTEAFF. The rearrangement links TRBV18 to TRBJ1-1; TRBD1 matches 9 bases. Germline loops: CDR1 KGHSH, CDR2 LQKENI. Trimming removed 3 bases from V and 5 bases from J; junction bases left unmatched: 7. The CDR3 spans 15 residues.

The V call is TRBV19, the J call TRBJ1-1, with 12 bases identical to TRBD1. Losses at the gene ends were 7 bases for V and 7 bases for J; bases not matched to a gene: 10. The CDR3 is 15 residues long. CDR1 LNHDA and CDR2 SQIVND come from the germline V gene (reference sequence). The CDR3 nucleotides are TGTGCCAGTACCCAGCCGGGACAGGGGGCGTTTGAAGCTTTCTTT. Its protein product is CASTQPGQGAFEAFF.

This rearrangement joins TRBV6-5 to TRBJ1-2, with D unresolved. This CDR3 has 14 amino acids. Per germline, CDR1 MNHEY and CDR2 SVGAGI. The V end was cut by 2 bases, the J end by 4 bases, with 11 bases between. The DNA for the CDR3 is TGTGCCAGCAGTTACGCCCGACCGGGCTATGGCTACACCTTC. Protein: CASSYARPGYGYTF.

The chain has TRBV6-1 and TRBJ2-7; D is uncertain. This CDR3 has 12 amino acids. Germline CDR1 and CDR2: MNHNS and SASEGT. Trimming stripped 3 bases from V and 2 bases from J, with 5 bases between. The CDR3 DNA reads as TGTGCCAGCAGTGAGATCACCTACGAGCAGTACTTC. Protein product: CASSEITYEQYF.

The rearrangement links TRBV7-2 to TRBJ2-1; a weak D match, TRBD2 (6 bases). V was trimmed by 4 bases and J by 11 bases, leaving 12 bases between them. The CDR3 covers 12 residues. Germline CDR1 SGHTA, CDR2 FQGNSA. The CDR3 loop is CASSSSGRQQFF. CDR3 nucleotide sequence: TGTGCCAGCAGCTCCAGCGGGCGGCAGCAGTTCTTC.

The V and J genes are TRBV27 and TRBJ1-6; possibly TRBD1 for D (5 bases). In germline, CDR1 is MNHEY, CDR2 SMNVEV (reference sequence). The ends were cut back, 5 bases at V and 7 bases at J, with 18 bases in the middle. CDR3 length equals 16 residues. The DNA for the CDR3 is TGTGCCAGCAGTCCGTCGCGGGGGGAGGTAAATTCACCCCTCCACTTT. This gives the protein CASSPSRGEVNSPLHF.

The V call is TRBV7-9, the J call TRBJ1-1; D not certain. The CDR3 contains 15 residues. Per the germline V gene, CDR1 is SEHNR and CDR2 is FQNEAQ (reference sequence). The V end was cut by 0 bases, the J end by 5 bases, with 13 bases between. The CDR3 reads CASSLARDRVTEAFF. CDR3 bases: TGTGCCAGCAGCTTAGCTCGGGATAGGGTTACTGAAGCTTTCTTT.

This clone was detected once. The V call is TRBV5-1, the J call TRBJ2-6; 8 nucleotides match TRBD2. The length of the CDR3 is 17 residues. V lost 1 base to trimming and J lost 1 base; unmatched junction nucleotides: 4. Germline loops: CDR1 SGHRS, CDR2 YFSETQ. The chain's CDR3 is CASSLIGGGSGANVLTF. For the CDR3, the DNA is TGCGCCAGCAGCTTGATTGGCGGGGGGTCTGGGGCCAACGTCCTGACTTTC.

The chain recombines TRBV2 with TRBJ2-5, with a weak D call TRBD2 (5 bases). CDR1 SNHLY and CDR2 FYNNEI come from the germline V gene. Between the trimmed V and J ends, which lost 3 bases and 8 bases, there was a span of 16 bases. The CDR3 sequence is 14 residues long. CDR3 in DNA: TGTGCCAGCAGTGACCTCGTGGCGGGCCAAACCCAGTACTTC. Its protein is CASSDLVAGQTQYF.

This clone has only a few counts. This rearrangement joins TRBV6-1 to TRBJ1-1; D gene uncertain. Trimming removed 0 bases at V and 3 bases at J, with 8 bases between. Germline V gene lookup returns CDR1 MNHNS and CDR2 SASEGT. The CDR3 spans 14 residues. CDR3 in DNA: TGTGCCAGCAGTGAAGCCGGCGGGGACACTGAAGCTTTCTTT. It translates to CASSEAGGDTEAFF.

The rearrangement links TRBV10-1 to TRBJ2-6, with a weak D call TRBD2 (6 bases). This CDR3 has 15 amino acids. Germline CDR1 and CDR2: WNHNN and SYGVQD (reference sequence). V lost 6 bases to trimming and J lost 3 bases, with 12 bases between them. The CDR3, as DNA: TGCGCCAGCAGCCCCACGGGGGTTGGGGCCAACGTCCTGACTTTC. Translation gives CASSPTGVGANVLTF.

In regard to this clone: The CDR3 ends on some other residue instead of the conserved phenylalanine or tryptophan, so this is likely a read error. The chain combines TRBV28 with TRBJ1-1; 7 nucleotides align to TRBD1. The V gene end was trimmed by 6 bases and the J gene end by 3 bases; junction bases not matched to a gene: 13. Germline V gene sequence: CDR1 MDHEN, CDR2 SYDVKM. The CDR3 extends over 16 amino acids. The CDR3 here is CASRQRQGVGDTEAFL. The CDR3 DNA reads TGTGCCAGCAGGCAAAGACAGGGCGTGGGGGACACTGAAGCTTTCCTT.

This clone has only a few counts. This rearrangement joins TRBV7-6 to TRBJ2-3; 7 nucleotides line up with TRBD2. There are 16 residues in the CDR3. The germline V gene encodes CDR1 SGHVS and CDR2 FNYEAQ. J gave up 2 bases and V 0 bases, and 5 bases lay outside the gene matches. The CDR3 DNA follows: TGTGCCAGCAGCTTAGCCGGGCGGGGGACCACAGATACGCAGTATTTT. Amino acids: CASSLAGRGTTDTQYF.

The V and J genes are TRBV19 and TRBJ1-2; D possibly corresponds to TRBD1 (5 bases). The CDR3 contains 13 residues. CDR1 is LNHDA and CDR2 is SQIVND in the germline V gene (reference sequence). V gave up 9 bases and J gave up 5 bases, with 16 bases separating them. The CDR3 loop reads CASLWAEGYGYTF. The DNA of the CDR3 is TGTGCCAGCCTATGGGCGGAGGGGTATGGCTACACCTTC.